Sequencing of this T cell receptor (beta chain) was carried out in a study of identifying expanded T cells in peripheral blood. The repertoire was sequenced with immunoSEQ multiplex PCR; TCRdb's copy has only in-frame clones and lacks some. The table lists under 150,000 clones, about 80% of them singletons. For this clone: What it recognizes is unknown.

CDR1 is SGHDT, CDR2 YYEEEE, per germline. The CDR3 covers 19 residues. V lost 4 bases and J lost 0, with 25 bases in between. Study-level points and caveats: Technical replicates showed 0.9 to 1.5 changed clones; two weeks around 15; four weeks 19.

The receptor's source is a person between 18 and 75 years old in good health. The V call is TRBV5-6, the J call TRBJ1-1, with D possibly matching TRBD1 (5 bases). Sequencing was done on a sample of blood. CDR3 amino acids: CASSTVVLRGPFVNTEAFF. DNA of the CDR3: TGTGCCAGCAGCACGGTGGTTTTGAGGGGACCCTTCGTGAACACTGAAGCTTTCTTT.